A selection of T cell receptor beta chains follows, all from one sample in a study of shared clonotypes between healthy human individuals. Sequenced by immunoSEQ multiplex PCR; TCRdb stores in-frame clones only, minus some. The sample shows 2.3 million or so clones, approximately 93% of them seen only once. Sequences were obtained from naive CD4+ T cells from PBMCs. These receptors were obtained from a man younger than 30 in good health. Some clones in this sample may be carry-over from other donors' samples. Each CDR3 is given with its conserved first and last residue. The order of the fields is J gene, CDR3 length, clone size, V gene, D gene, CDR3 protein, CDR3 DNA. The D gene is left open where the match is weak. Size is stated for part of the rows, as once, few or many counts, or as a class when the clone is expanded.

J: TRBJ2-7
length: 14
size: -
V: TRBV29-1
D: TRBD1
CDR3: CSVEGQGPAYEQYF
DNA: TGCAGCGTTGAAGGACAGGGGCCTGCCTACGAGCAGTACTTC

J: TRBJ2-2
length: 16
size: -
V: TRBV12-5
D: -
CDR3: CASGLAGTTNTGELFF
DNA: TGTGCTAGTGGTTTGGCCGGGACAACGAACACCGGGGAGCTGTTTTTT

J: TRBJ2-5
length: 12
size: -
V: TRBV7-6
D: -
CDR3: CASSLDQETQYF
DNA: TGTGCCAGCAGCTTAGATCAAGAGACCCAGTACTTC

J: TRBJ1-3
length: 19
size: -
V: TRBV19
D: TRBD1
CDR3: CARIIIPGQGAYSGNTIYF
DNA: TGTGCCAGAATCATTATTCCGGGACAGGGGGCCTACTCTGGAAACACCATATATTTT

J: TRBJ2-5
length: 14
size: -
V: TRBV18
D: TRBD2
CDR3: CASSAGLASETQYF
DNA: TGTGCCAGCTCAGCCGGACTAGCGAGTGAGACCCAGTACTTC

J: TRBJ2-2
length: 16
size: once
V: TRBV19
D: TRBD2
CDR3: CASSASISGRAGELFF
DNA: TGTGCCAGTAGTGCCTCTATTAGCGGGAGGGCCGGGGAGCTGTTTTTT

J: TRBJ2-7
length: 14
size: -
V: TRBV10-3
D: -
CDR3: CAISEGLVSLEQYF
DNA: TGTGCCATCAGTGAGGGTCTAGTATCCTTAGAGCAGTACTTC

J: TRBJ2-1
length: 13
size: -
V: TRBV5-1
D: -
CDR3: CASSLAGDNEQFF
DNA: TGCGCCAGCAGCTTGGCCGGGGACAATGAGCAGTTCTTC

J: TRBJ2-1
length: 18
size: -
V: TRBV28
D: TRBD2
CDR3: CASSSRPLLAGKYNEQFF
DNA: TGTGCCAGCAGTTCTAGGCCCCTTCTAGCGGGGAAATACAATGAGCAGTTCTTC

J: TRBJ1-5
length: 16
size: -
V: TRBV28
D: -
CDR3: CASSLSRTPFNQPQHF
DNA: TGTGCCAGCAGTTTAAGTCGGACACCCTTCAATCAGCCCCAGCATTTT

J: TRBJ1-5
length: 13
size: -
V: TRBV7-9
D: -
CDR3: CASSIGANQPQHF
DNA: TGTGCCAGCAGCATCGGGGCTAATCAGCCCCAGCATTTT

J: TRBJ2-1
length: 16
size: -
V: TRBV7-6
D: TRBD2
CDR3: CASSLAGVSSYNEQFF
DNA: TGTGCCAGCTCACTGGCGGGAGTAAGCTCCTACAATGAGCAGTTCTTC

J: TRBJ1-2
length: 16
size: -
V: TRBV5-1
D: TRBD1
CDR3: CASSSLEGQPNYGYTF
DNA: TGCGCCAGCAGCTCCCTGGAGGGACAGCCAAACTATGGCTACACCTTC